The rows below give T cell receptor beta chains drawn from one sample of a study of cytomegalovirus exposure and HLA in healthy donors. TCRdb's copy holds only in-frame clones and misses some; the assay was immunoSEQ multiplex PCR. Its listing shows approximately 150,000 clones. The sequenced sample was PBMCs. These receptors originate from a woman younger than 30 in good health and CMV-seronegative. The CDR3 runs from the conserved cysteine through the conserved F or W. A D gene is named only where the DNA matches it firmly.

>TRBV7-9|TRBJ2-5|TRBD2
TGTGCCAGCAGCAGTACTAGCGGGAGGGAAGAGACCCAGTACTTC
CASSSTSGREETQYF
>TRBV18|TRBJ1-1|TRBD1
TGTGCCAGCTCACCACTATTTCCAGGGGGCACTGAAGCTTTCTTT
CASSPLFPGGTEAFF
>TRBV28|TRBJ2-7|.
TGTGCCAGCAGTTTTTCACCCTCACAACCGGGACTTGAGTTC
CASSFSPSQPGLEF
>TRBV7-7|TRBJ2-1|TRBD1
TGTGCTAGCAGCCTAACAGGGGGCCCCTACAATGAGCAGTTCTTC
CASSLTGGPYNEQFF
>TRBV6-5|TRBJ1-2|TRBD1
TGTGCCAGCAGGCGACAGGGTCGGGGTGGCTACACCTTC
CASRRQGRGGYTF
>TRBV7-7|TRBJ2-1|TRBD2
TGTGCCAGCAGCGTGGGACTAGCGGGAGCCCGGGATGAGCAGTTCTTC
CASSVGLAGARDEQFF
>TRBV18|TRBJ2-2|.
TGTGCCAGCTCACCACGTCCGGACAGAGAGAACACCGGGGAGCTGTTTTTT
CASSPRPDRENTGELFF
>TRBV7-8|TRBJ1-2|.
TGTGCCAGCAGCCGCGACAGCTATGGCTACACCTTC
CASSRDSYGYTF
>TRBV30|TRBJ1-5|TRBD1
TGTGCCTGGAGTGGGGGACAGGGGGGTCAGCCCCAGCATTTT
CAWSGGQGGQPQHF
>TRBV25-1|TRBJ2-3|.
TGTGCCAGCAGTGAATATTCCCTGACAGATACGCAGTATTTT
CASSEYSLTDTQYF
>TRBV10-3|TRBJ2-1|TRBD2
TGTGCCATCAGTGAGCCGGGAGGAGGCGCGGCGACGAGCTCCTACAATGAGCAGTTCTTC
CAISEPGGGAATSSYNEQFF
>TRBV5-1|TRBJ1-5|TRBD1
TGCGCCAGCAGCCTTGGGACAGGGAATCAGCCCCAGCATTTT
CASSLGTGNQPQHF
>TRBV19|TRBJ1-1|TRBD1
TGTGCCACCCGGACAGGGAGTACTGAAGCTTTCTTT
CATRTGSTEAFF
>TRBV7-9|TRBJ1-2|.
TGTGCCAGCAGCTCCCCAGACAGAGGAAACGGCTACACCTTC
CASSSPDRGNGYTF
>TRBV6-5|TRBJ2-3|.
TGTGCCAGCACTATCACAGGGATAGATACGCAGTATTTT
CASTITGIDTQYF
>TRBV12-5|TRBJ2-2|.
TGTGCTAGTGGTTTGGTACCCCATCGTCTAGAGGGAAGCACCGGGGAGCTGTTTTTT
CASGLVPHRLEGSTGELFF
>TRBV27|TRBJ1-1|.
TGTGCCAGCAGCCGGGGTACAGAAGCTTTCTTT
CASSRGTEAFF
>TRBV29-1|TRBJ2-3|.
TGCAGCGTTGAAGATCTTCCAGATACGCAGTATTTT
CSVEDLPDTQYF
>TRBV7-9|TRBJ2-5|.
TGTGCCAGCAGCCAGGCCTCCGCGGGCACTGGGGAGACCCAGTACTTC
CASSQASAGTGETQYF
>TRBV30|TRBJ1-2|.
TGTGCCTGGGGCCCCCCTGGCTACACCTTC
CAWGPPGYTF
>TRBV6-1|TRBJ1-2|TRBD1
TGTGCCAGCAGGGGACAGGGAAGAGGCTACACCTTC
CASRGQGRGYTF
>TRBV10-1|TRBJ2-2|TRBD1
TGCGCCAGCACCATGGGACAGGGGCCGGGATTAAGCACCGGGGAGCTGTTTTTT
CASTMGQGPGLSTGELFF
>TRBV30|TRBJ1-1|.
TGTGCCTGGAGTGTACCCCGGACACGGGCTGGGGCTTTCTTT
CAWSVPRTRAGAFF
>TRBV19|TRBJ2-1|.
TGTGCCAGTAGCACTTTCGGAGGTACTGAGCAGTTCTTC
CASSTFGGTEQFF
>TRBV13|TRBJ2-5|.
TGTGCCAGCAGCTTGAGGCGAGAGACCCAGTACTTC
CASSLRRETQYF
>TRBV2|TRBJ1-1|TRBD1
TGTGCCAGCAGTGAACGGACAGGGACGAACACTGAAGCTTTCTTT
CASSERTGTNTEAFF
>TRBV7-2|TRBJ2-5|TRBD1
TGTGCCAGCAGCTCCAGACAGGGGTCCCAAGAGACCCAGTACTTC
CASSSRQGSQETQYF
>TRBV5-4|TRBJ2-5|.
TGTGCCAGCAGCTTGGGACTGCAAAGGGAGACCCAGTACTTC
CASSLGLQRETQYF
>TRBV7-9|TRBJ1-2|TRBD1
TGTGCCAGCAGCGCTTGGGACAGGGTTAGATATGGCTACACCTTC
CASSAWDRVRYGYTF
>TRBV29-1|TRBJ2-7|.
TGCAGCGTTGCATCGTATGGGGGCCCCGGGGAGCAGTACTTC
CSVASYGGPGEQYF
>TRBV6-1|TRBJ1-5|TRBD1
TGTGCCAGCACCGGACAGGGGGCTTATCAGCCCCAGCATTTT
CASTGQGAYQPQHF
>TRBV5-6|TRBJ2-4|TRBD2
TGTGCCAGCAGTCGAACTAGCGGTCGGTGGAACATTCAGTACTTC
CASSRTSGRWNIQYF
>TRBV7-9|TRBJ2-7|TRBD2
TGTGCCAGCAGCTCCGGGACTATCTCCTCCTACGAGCAGTACTTC
CASSSGTISSYEQYF
>TRBV6-1|TRBJ1-4|.
TGTGCCAGCAGTGAAAGGAGGTTTATGGATGAAAAACTGTTTTTT
CASSERRFMDEKLFF
>TRBV15|TRBJ2-4|TRBD2
TGTGCCACAGGGGAGGGCGACGCCAAAAACATTCAGTACTTC
CATGEGDAKNIQYF
>TRBV9|TRBJ2-7|TRBD2
TGTGCCAGCAGCCCGACTAGCCGATCCTACGAGCAGTACTTC
CASSPTSRSYEQYF
>TRBV9|TRBJ2-1|.
TGTGCCAGCAGCGGGGGACAATCCTACAATGAGCAGTTCTTC
CASSGGQSYNEQFF
>TRBV19|TRBJ2-7|.
TGTGCCAGTAGTATAGTTAAACTACCTATCTACGAGCAGTACTTC
CASSIVKLPIYEQYF
>TRBV6-5|TRBJ2-7|TRBD2
TGTGCCAGCAGTCCGGGACTAGCGGCCTACGAGCAGTACTTC
CASSPGLAAYEQYF
>TRBV7-2|TRBJ1-1|TRBD1
TGTGCCAGCAGCAGGACAGGAGTCAGGGGGACTGAAGCTTTCTTT
CASSRTGVRGTEAFF
>TRBV9|TRBJ2-1|TRBD2
TGTGCCAGCAGCGGCCCGGGACTAGCGGGTACTTCCTACAATGAGCAGTTCTTC
CASSGPGLAGTSYNEQFF
>TRBV25-1|TRBJ1-1|.
TGTGCCAGCAGTGAAGGGGGGTCAGGGTGGAGGTCTGAAGCTTTCTTT
CASSEGGSGWRSEAFF
>TRBV10-3|TRBJ1-6|.
TGTGCCATCAGTGCAAGACAGGCGGATTCACCCCTCCACTTT
CAISARQADSPLHF
>TRBV28|TRBJ2-2|.
TGTGCCAGCAGTATAACGAGGGTCACCGGGGAGCTGTTTTTT
CASSITRVTGELFF